Reported below is one T cell receptor beta chain. Trimming removed 2 bases from V and 2 bases from J, with 11 bases in between. The V gene's germline CDR1 is SGHVS and CDR2 FQNEAQ. This CDR3 is 15 amino acids long. These data belong to a study of graft-versus-host responses after intestinal transplantation. General study results and limits: Early declines in HvG clones that occurred post-transplant were associated with peak circulating GvH clone levels.

Labeling with CFSE marked about 200,000 responder cells, which were plated with about 200,000 irradiated, violet-dye-labeled stimulator cells. The method was immunoSEQ multiplex PCR; TCRdb's version includes in-frame clones alone and lacks a portion of them. In the table there are about 14,000 clones, around 35% of which are singletons. The source of this sequence is a human patient who received an intestinal transplant. This chain connects TRBV7-8 to TRBJ2-3; possible D gene TRBD1, 5 bases. Sequenced here: alloreactive CD8+ T cells from a mixed lymphocyte reaction culture, sampled before intestinal transplant. Subset in this sample: CFSE-low proliferating T cells sorted from approximately 6-day pre-transplant mixed lymphocyte reaction (GvH or HvG direction). The CDR3 region is CASSLKIGATDTQYF. CDR3 DNA sequence: TGTGCCAGCAGCTTAAAGATTGGGGCCACAGATACGCAGTATTTT.